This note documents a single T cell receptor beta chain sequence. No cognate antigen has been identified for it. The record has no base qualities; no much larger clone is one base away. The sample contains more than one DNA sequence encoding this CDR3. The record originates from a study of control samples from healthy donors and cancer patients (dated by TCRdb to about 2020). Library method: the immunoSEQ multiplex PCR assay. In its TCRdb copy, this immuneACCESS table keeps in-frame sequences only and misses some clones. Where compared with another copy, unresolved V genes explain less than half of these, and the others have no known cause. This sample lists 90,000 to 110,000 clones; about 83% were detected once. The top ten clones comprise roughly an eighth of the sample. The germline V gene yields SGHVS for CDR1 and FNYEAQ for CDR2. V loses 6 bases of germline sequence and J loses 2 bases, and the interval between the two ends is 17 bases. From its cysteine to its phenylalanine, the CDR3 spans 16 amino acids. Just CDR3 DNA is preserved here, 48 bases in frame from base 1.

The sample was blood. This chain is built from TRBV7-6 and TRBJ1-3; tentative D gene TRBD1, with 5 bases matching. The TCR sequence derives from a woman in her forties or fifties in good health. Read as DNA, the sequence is TGTGCCAGCAGTCAAACGGGGCTGGGAGCTGGAAACACCATATATTTT. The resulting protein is CASSQTGLGAGNTIYF. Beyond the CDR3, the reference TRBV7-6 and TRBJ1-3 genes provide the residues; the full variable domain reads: GAGVSQSPRYKVTKRGQDVALRCDPISGHVSLYWYRQALGQGPEFLTYFNYEAQQDKSGLPNDRFSAERPEGSISTLTIQRTEQRDSAMYRCASSQTGLGAGNTIYFGEGSWLTVV.